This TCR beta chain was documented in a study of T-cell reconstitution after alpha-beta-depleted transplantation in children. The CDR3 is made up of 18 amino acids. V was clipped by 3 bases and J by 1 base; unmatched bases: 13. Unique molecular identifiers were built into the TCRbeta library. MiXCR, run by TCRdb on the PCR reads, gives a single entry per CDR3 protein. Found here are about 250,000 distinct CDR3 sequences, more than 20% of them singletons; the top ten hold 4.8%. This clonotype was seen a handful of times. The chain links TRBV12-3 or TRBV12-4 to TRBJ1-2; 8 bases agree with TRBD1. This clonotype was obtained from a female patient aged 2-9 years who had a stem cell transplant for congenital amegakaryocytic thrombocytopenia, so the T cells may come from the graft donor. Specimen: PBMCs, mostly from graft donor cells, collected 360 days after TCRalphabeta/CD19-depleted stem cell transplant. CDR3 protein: CASSLGLRTGRGNYGYTF. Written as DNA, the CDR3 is TGTGCCAGCAGTTTGGGCCTTCGGACAGGGAGGGGTAACTATGGCTACACCTTC.